The table lists the clone carrying this T cell receptor beta chain with a few counts. Attachment of unique molecular identifiers was made to individual cDNA molecules. TCRdb itself ran the 5' RACE reads through MiXCR, one entry per CDR3 protein. The sample shows more than 55,000 distinct CDR3 sequences, 4% to 6% of them seen only once. These data originate in a study of early T cells in non-severe SARS-CoV-2 infection. V was trimmed by 10 bases and J by 0 bases, leaving 19 bases between them. Germline V gene lookup returns CDR1 LNHDA and CDR2 SQIVND (reference sequence). The CDR3 covers 16 residues. The receptor comes from an adult who was a healthcare worker with PCR-confirmed SARS-CoV-2 infection or an uninfected control (not recorded which). The donor label of this sample is uncertain. The sequencing here drew on whole blood, taken at baseline. The chain couples TRBV19 to TRBJ1-5; D gene unclear. The CDR3 nucleotides read TGTGCCACCCGAACCGGACGGAGAGATAGCAATCAGCCCCAGCATTTT. Protein sequence: CATRTGRRDSNQPQHF. The complete variable domain, with remaining parts taken from reference TRBV19 and TRBJ1-5, reads DGGITQSPKYLFRKEGQNVTLSCEQNLNHDAMYWYRQDPGQGLRLIYYSQIVNDFQKGDIAEGYSVSREKKESFPLTVTSAQKNPTAFYLCATRTGRRDSNQPQHFGDGTRLSIL.